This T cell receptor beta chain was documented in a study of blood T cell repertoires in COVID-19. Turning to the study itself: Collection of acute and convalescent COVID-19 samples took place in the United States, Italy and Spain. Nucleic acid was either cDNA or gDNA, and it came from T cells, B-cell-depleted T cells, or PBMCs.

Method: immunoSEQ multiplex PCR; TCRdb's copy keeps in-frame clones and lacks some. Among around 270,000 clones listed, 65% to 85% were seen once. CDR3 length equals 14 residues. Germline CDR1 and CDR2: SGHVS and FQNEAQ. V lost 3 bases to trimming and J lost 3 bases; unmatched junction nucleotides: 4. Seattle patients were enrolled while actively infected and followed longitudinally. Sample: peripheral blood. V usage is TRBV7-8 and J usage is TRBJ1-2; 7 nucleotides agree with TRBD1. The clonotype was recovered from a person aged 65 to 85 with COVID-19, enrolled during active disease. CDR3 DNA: TGTGCCAGCAGCTTCACCGGGACAGACTATGGCTACACCTTC. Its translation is CASSFTGTDYGYTF.